This passage covers 10 T cell receptor beta chains from one sample sequenced in a study of T-cell memory formation after mild COVID-19. Each CDR3 protein gets one entry after TCRdb re-called the 5' RACE reads with MiXCR. The table records about 400,000 distinct CDR3 sequences, more than 20% of them present only once. The specimen was PBMCs or a T cell subset sorted from them (not recorded which). These receptor sequences come from an adult woman who had mild COVID-19 (a few samples of this study predate the infection). Cell type and time point are not known.

This clonotype showed up just a few times. The rearrangement uses TRBV12-3 or TRBV12-4 and TRBJ2-7; the D call may be TRBD1 or TRBD2 (5 bases each). Trimming cost V 4 bases and J 2 bases, with 9 bases left between them. This CDR3 contains 13 residues. CDR3 nucleotides: TGTGCCAGCAGTTGGGACGGAACCTACGAGCAGTACTTC. This translates into CASSWDGTYEQYF.

The V and J genes are TRBV9 and TRBJ2-3; 9 bases are a match to TRBD1. In germline, CDR1 is SGDLS, CDR2 YYNGEE. The ends lost 3 bases at V and 4 bases at J; junction bases unmatched: 9. The CDR3 runs 16 residues. This CDR3 is CASSAHRGLSADTQYF. For the CDR3, the DNA is TGTGCCAGCAGCGCTCACAGGGGGCTCTCCGCAGATACGCAGTATTTT. The full variable domain, in which reference TRBV9 and TRBJ2-3 provide the parts outside the CDR3, is DSGVTQTPKHLITATGQRVTLRCSPRSGDLSVYWYQQSLDQGLQFLIQYYNGEERAKGNILERFSAQQFPDLHSELNLSSLELGDSALYFCASSAHRGLSADTQYFGPGTRLTVL.

This clonotype was counted ten times or more. The V call is TRBV24-1, the J call TRBJ2-3; TRBD2 matches at 12 bases. This CDR3 has 18 amino acids. Germline trimming cut 4 bases from V and 3 bases from J; bases unmatched to any gene: 10. CDR1 and CDR2 from the germline V gene are KGHDR and SFDVKD. The CDR3 loop is CATSDRRKTSGGTDTQYF. DNA of the CDR3: TGTGCCACCAGTGACCGAAGGAAGACTAGCGGGGGAACAGATACGCAGTATTTT.

This chain links TRBV20-1 with TRBJ2-3, with D unresolved. With 2 bases removed from V and 0 bases from J, the gap between germline ends came to 9 bases. In germline, CDR1 is DFQATT, CDR2 SNEGSKA (reference sequence). The CDR3 has 14 residues. For the CDR3, the DNA is TGCAGTGCTAGACGTCAGACTAGCACAGATACGCAGTATTTT. It is translated as CSARRQTSTDTQYF.

The chain recombines TRBV4-3 with TRBJ2-7, with TRBD2 matching over 11 bases. Germline CDR1 reads LGHNA; CDR2 reads YSLEER. The CDR3 runs 17 residues. V was pared by 0 bases and J by 3 bases, with 7 bases of the junction left unmatched. CDR3 nucleotide sequence: TGCGCCAGCAGCCAAGATTGGAGGGGGACTAGCGGCTACGAGCAGTACTTC. Translating it yields CASSQDWRGTSGYEQYF.

This clonotype was seen once. The chain has TRBV9 and TRBJ2-7, with 8 nucleotides matching TRBD1. V gave up 4 bases and J gave up 0 bases; unmatched junction bases: 6. Germline-derived CDR1 and CDR2 are SGDLS and YYNGEE. The CDR3 runs 15 residues. The CDR3 region is CASSPTGQASYEQYF. DNA for the CDR3: TGTGCCAGCAGCCCGACGGGACAGGCCTCCTACGAGCAGTACTTC. Combining the CDR3 with reference TRBV9 and TRBJ2-7 gives the whole variable domain DSGVTQTPKHLITATGQRVTLRCSPRSGDLSVYWYQQSLDQGLQFLIQYYNGEERAKGNILERFSAQQFPDLHSELNLSSLELGDSALYFCASSPTGQASYEQYFGPGTRLTVT.

V gene TRBV7-9 combines with J gene TRBJ2-7; 11 bases are a match to TRBD2. CDR1 and CDR2 (germline): SEHNR, FQNEAQ (reference sequence). The CDR3 length is 17 residues. With 5 bases clipped from V and 1 base from J, the junction kept 10 bases outside the gene matches. The CDR3 protein is CASSPTSGNAGSYEQYF. In DNA, the CDR3 is TGTGCCAGCAGCCCGACTAGCGGGAATGCAGGGTCCTACGAGCAGTACTTC.

V gene TRBV4-1 combines with J gene TRBJ1-6, with D uncertain. CDR3 size: 15 residues. Trimming removed 0 bases from V and 6 bases from J, with 9 bases in between. Germline loops: CDR1 MGHRA, CDR2 YSYEKL. The CDR3 sequence is CASSQEEGSNSPLHF. CDR3 coding DNA: TGCGCCAGCAGCCAAGAGGAGGGATCTAATTCACCCCTCCACTTT.

The chain has TRBV5-6 and TRBJ1-2; no clear D. CDR1 SGHDT and CDR2 YYEEEE come from the germline V gene. The CDR3 loop spans 15 amino acids. Trimming took 0 bases from V and 4 from J, leaving 13 bases between them. The DNA of the CDR3 is TGTGCCAGCAGCTTGGGGTTATCGGGCGGCTATGGCTACACCTTC. Its translation is CASSLGLSGGYGYTF.

In this sample, this clonotype turned up a few times. V gene TRBV5-1 combines with J gene TRBJ1-1; 7 bases map to TRBD1. The CDR3 has 16 residues. Germline trimming cut 4 bases from V and 1 base from J; bases unmatched to any gene: 10. Germline V gene lookup returns CDR1 SGHRS and CDR2 YFSETQ. The DNA for the CDR3 is TGCGCCAGCAGCACTGGGGACAGAAGCGGGAACACTGAAGCTTTCTTT. Its protein is CASSTGDRSGNTEAFF.